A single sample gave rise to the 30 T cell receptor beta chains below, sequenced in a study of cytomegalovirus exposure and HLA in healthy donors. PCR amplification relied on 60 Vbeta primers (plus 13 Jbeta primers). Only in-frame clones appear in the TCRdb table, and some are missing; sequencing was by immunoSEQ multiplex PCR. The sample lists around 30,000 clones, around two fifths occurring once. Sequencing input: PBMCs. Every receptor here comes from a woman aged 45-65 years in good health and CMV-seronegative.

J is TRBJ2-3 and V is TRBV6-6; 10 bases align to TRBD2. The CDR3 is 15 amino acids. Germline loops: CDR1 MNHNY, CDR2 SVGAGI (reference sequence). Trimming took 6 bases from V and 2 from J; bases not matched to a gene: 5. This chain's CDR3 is CASRLAGGNTDTQYF. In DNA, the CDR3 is TGTGCCAGCAGATTAGCGGGGGGAAACACAGATACGCAGTATTTT.

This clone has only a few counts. CDR3 nucleotides: TGTGCCAGCAGCTTACTGGGTAGCGGGCTACCCTACGAGCAGTACTTC. This codes for CASSLLGSGLPYEQYF. J is TRBJ2-7 and V is TRBV7-2; TRBD2 matches 7 bases. The junction had 9 bases not matched to a gene; V was cut back by 2 bases and J by 2 bases. Germline V lookup: CDR1 SGHTA, CDR2 FQGNSA. CDR3 length: 16 amino acids. Full variable domain (remainder filled in from reference TRBV7-2 and TRBJ2-7): GAGVSQSPSNKVTEKGKDVELRCDPISGHTALYWYRQSLGQGLEFLIYFQGNSAPDKSGLPSDRFSAERTGGSVSTLTIQRTQQEDSAVYLCASSLLGSGLPYEQYFGPGTRLTVT.

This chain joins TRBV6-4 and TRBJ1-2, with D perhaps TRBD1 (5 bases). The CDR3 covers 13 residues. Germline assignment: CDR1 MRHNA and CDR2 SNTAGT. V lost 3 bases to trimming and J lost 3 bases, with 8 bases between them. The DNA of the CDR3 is TGTGCCAGCAGTGAGTCAGGGTACTATGGCTACACCTTC. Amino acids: CASSESGYYGYTF.

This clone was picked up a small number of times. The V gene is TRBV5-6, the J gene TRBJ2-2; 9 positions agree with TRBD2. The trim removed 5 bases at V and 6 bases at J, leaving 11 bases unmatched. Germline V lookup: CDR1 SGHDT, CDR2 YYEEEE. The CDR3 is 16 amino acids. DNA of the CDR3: TGTGCCAGCAGTGGAGCGGGAGGACTGAGGGCCGGGGAGCTGTTTTTT. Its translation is CASSGAGGLRAGELFF.

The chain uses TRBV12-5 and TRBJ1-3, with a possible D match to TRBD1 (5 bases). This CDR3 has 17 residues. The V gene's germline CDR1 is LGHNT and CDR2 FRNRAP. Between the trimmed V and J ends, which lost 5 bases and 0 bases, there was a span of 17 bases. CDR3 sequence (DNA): TGTGCTAGTGGTCAAGTCTGGGGCCTCTCCTCTGGAAACACCATATATTTT. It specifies CASGQVWGLSSGNTIYF.

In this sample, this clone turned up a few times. CDR3 loop: CAWSLTGRSGNTIYF. The CDR3 coding sequence is TGTGCCTGGAGTCTGACAGGGAGGTCTGGAAACACCATATATTTT. This rearrangement joins TRBV30 to TRBJ1-3, with TRBD1 matching over 7 bases. Trimming at V came to 2 bases and at J to 1 base, leaving 5 bases not matched to a gene. Germline CDR1 reads GTSNPN; CDR2 reads SVGIG (reference sequence). CDR3 length: 15 amino acids.

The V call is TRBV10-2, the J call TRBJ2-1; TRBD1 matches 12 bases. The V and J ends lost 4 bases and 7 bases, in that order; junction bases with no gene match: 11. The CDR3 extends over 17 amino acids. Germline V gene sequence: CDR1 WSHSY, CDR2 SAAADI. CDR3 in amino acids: CASSGAMGDRGRNEQFF. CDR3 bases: TGCGCCAGCAGTGGGGCGATGGGGGACAGGGGGCGGAATGAGCAGTTCTTC.

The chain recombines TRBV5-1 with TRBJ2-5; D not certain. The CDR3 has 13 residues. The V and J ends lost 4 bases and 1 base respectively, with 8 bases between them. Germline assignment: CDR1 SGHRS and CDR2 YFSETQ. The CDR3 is CASSRHLQETQYF. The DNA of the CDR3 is TGCGCCAGCAGCCGACACCTCCAAGAGACCCAGTACTTC.

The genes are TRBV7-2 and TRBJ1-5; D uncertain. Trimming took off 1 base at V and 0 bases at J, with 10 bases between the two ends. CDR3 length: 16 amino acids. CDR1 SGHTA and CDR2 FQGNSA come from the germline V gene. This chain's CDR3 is CASSLVAGHSNQPQHF. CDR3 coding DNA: TGTGCCAGCAGCTTAGTCGCGGGTCATAGCAATCAGCCCCAGCATTTT.

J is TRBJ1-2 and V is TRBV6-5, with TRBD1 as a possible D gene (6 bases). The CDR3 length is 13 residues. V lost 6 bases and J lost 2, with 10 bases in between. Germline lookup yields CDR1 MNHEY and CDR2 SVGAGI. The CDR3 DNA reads TGTGCCAGCAGCCGGGACACGAACTATGGCTACACCTTC. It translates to CASSRDTNYGYTF.

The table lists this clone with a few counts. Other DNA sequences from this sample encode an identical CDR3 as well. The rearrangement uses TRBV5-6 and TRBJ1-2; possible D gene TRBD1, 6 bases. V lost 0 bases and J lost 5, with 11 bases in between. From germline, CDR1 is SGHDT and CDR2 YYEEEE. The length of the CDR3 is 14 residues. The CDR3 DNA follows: TGTGCCAGCAGCTTGGTCAGGGGAGCTTATGGCTACACCTTC. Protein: CASSLVRGAYGYTF.

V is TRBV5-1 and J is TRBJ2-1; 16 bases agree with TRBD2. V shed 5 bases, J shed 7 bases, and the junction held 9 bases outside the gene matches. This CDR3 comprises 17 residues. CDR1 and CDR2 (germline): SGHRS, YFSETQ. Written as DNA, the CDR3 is TGCGCCAGCAGGCCCCCCGGGACTAGCGGGGGGGGGAATGAGCAGTTCTTC. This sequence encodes CASRPPGTSGGGNEQFF. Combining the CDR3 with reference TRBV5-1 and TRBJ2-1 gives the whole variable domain KAGVTQTPRYLIKTRGQQVTLSCSPISGHRSVSWYQQTPGQGLQFLFEYFSETQRNKGNFPGRFSGRQFSNSRSEMNVSTLELGDSALYLCASRPPGTSGGGNEQFFGPGTRLTVL.

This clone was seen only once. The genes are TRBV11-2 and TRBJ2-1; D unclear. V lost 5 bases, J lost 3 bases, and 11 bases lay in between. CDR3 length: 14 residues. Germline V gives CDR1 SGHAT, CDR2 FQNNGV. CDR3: CASSALTRYNEQFF. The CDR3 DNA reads TGTGCCAGCAGCGCCCTGACTCGCTACAATGAGCAGTTCTTC.

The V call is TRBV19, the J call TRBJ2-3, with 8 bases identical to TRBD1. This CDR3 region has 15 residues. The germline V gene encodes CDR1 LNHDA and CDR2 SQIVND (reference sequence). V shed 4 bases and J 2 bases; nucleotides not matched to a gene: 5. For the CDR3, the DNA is TGTGCCAGTAGTACCCGGACAGGGATCACAGATACGCAGTATTTT. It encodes CASSTRTGITDTQYF.

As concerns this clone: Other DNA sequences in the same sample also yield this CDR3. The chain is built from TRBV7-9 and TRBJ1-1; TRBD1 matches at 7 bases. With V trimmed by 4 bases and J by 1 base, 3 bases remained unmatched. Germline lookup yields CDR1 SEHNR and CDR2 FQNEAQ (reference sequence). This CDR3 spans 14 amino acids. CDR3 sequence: CASSSQGGNTEAFF. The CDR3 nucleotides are TGTGCCAGCAGCTCCCAGGGGGGGAACACTGAAGCTTTCTTT.

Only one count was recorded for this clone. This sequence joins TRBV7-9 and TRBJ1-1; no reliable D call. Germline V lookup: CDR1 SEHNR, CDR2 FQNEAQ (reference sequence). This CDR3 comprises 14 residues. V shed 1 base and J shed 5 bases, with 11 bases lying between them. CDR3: CASSLGQEETEAFF. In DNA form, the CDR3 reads TGTGCCAGCAGCTTAGGCCAGGAGGAAACTGAAGCTTTCTTT.

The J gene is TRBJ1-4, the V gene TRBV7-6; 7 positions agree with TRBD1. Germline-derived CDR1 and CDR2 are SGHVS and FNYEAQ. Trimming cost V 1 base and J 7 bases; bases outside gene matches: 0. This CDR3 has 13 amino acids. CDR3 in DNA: TGTGCCAGCAGCTTAGACAGGGGTGAAAAACTGTTTTTT. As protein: CASSLDRGEKLFF.

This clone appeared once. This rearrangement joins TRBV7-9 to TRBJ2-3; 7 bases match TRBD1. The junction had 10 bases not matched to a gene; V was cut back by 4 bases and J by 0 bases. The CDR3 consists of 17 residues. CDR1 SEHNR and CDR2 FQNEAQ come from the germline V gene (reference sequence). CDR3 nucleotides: TGTGCCAGCAGCTCCACCCCGGACAGGCAAAGCACAGATACGCAGTATTTT. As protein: CASSSTPDRQSTDTQYF.

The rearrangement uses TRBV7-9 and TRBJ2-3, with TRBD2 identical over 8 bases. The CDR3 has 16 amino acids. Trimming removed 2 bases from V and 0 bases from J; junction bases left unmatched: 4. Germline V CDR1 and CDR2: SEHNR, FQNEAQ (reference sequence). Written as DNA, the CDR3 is TGTGCCAGCAGCTTAACAGCTAGCGGGAGCACAGATACGCAGTATTTT. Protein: CASSLTASGSTDTQYF. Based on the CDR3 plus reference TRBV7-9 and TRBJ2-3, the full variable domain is DTGVSQNPRHKITKRGQNVTFRCDPISEHNRLYWYRQTLGQGPEFLTYFQNEAQLEKSRLLSDRFSAERPKGSFSTLEIQRTEQGDSAMYLCASSLTASGSTDTQYFGPGTRLTVL.

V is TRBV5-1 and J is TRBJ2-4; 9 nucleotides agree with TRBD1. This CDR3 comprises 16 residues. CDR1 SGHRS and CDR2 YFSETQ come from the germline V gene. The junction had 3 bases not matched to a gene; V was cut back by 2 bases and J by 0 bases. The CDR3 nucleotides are TGCGCCAGCAGCTTATACAGGGGGCTAGCCAAAAACATTCAGTACTTC. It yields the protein CASSLYRGLAKNIQYF.

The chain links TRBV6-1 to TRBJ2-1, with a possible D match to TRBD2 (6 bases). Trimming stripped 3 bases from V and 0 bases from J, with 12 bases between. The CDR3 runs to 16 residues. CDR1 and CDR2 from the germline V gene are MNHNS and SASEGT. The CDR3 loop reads CASSDRWEVSYNEQFF. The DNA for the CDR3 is TGTGCCAGCAGTGATAGGTGGGAGGTCTCCTACAATGAGCAGTTCTTC.

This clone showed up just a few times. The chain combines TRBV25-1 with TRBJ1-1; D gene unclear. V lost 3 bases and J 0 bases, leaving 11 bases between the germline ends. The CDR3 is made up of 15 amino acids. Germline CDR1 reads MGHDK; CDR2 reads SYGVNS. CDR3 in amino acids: CASSDAEKLNTEAFF. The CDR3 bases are TGTGCCAGCAGTGACGCGGAAAAATTGAACACTGAAGCTTTCTTT.

The CDR3 reads CASSFGVPGANVLTF. The CDR3 coding sequence is TGTGCCAGCAGCTTCGGGGTACCTGGGGCCAACGTCCTGACTTTC. The chain joins TRBV7-9 to TRBJ2-6; weak D call: TRBD2 (5 bases). CDR1 is SEHNR, CDR2 FQNEAQ, per germline (reference sequence). V lost 3 bases, J lost 2 bases, and 8 bases lay in between. The CDR3 extends over 15 amino acids.

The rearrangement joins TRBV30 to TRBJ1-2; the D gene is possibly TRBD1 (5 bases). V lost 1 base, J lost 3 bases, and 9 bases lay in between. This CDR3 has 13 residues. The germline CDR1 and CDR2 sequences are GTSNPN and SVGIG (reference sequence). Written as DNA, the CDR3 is TGTGCCTGGAGTGAGACAGTGTACTATGGCTACACCTTC. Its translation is CAWSETVYYGYTF.

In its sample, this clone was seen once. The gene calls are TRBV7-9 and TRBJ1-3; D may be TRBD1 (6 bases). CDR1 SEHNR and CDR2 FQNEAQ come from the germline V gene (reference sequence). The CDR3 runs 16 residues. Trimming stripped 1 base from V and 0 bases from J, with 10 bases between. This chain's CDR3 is CASSLEGQFSGNTIYF. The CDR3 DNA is TGTGCCAGCAGCTTAGAGGGACAATTCTCTGGAAACACCATATATTTT.

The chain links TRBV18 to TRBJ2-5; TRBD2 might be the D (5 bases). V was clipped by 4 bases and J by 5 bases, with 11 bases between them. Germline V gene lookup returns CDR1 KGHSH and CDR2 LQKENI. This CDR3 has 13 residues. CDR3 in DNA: TGTGCCAGCTCACTCTGGACGGGGGAGACCCAGTACTTC. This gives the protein CASSLWTGETQYF.

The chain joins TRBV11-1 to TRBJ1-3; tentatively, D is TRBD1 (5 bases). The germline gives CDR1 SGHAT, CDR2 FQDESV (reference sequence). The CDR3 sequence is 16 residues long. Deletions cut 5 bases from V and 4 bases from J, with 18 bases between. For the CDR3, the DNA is TGTGCCAGCAGCACCGGGACTTCAACGTTGGGAAACACCATATATTTT. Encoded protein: CASSTGTSTLGNTIYF.

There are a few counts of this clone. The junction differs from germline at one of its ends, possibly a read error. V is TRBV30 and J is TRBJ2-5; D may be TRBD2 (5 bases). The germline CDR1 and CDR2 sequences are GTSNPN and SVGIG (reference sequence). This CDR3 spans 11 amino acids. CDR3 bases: TGTGCCTGGAGCGAGGGAGAGGCCCAGTACTTC. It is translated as CAWSEGEAQYF.

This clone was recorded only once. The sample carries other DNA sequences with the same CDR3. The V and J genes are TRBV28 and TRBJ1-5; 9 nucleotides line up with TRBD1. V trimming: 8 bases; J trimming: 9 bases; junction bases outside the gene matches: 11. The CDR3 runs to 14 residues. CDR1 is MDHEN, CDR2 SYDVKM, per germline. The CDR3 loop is CASRLGQGRWPQHF. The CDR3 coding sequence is TGTGCCAGCCGTCTAGGACAGGGGAGGTGGCCCCAGCATTTT.

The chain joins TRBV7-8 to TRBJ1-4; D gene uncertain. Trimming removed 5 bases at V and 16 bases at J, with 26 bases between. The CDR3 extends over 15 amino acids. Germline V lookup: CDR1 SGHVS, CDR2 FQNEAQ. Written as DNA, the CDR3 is TGTGCCAGCAGCGGACCCGGGATAGACGGAATTGATGGGTTTTTT. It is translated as CASSGPGIDGIDGFF. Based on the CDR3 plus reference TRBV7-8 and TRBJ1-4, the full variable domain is GAGVSQSPRYKVAKRGQDVALRCDPISGHVSLFWYQQALGQGPEFLTYFQNEAQLDKSGLPSDRFFAERPEGSVSTLKIQRTQQEDSAVYLCASSGPGIDGIDGFFGSGTQLSVL.